These 14 T cell receptor beta chains originate from one sample sequenced in a study of T cells expressing NK-cell markers. One entry per CDR3 protein, without DNA, is what TCRdb gives after re-calling the 5' RACE reads. The sample holds some 340,000 distinct CDR3 sequences. Sample: blood T cells: a sorted CD56 or NKG2C T cell subset, CD4+ or CD8+ T cells, or bulk PBMC T cells (not recorded which). Every receptor here comes from a man aged 18-75 years in good health.

This sequence joins TRBV5-5 and TRBJ2-7. Germline values: CDR1 SGHKS, CDR2 YYEKEE (reference sequence). This CDR3 region has 15 residues. The CDR3 sequence: CASSLGGATSYEQYF.

This rearrangement joins TRBV12-5 to TRBJ1-3; TCRdb's assignment of TRBD1 cannot be checked, as there is no DNA. The germline V gene has CDR1 LGHNT and CDR2 FRNRAP. The CDR3 extends over 16 amino acids. The CDR3 region is CASGLNTGIGGNTIYF.

CDR3 amino acids: CAITGFSRTDTQYF. V usage is TRBV2 and J usage is TRBJ2-3; absent DNA, TCRdb's TRBD1 call cannot be checked. Germline CDR1 and CDR2: SNHLY and FYNNEI. CDR3 length: 14 amino acids. The whole variable domain, remainder taken from reference TRBV2 and TRBJ2-3, is EPEVTQTPSHQVTQMGQEVILRCVPISNHLYFYWYRQILGQKVEFLVSFYNNEISEKSEIFDDQFSVERPDGSNFTLKIRSTKLEDSAMYFCAITGFSRTDTQYFGPGTRLTVL.

This rearrangement joins TRBV20-1 to TRBJ2-3; checking the TCRdb D call of TRBD2 is not possible without DNA. Germline lookup yields CDR1 DFQATT and CDR2 SNEGSKA (reference sequence). The CDR3 sequence is 14 residues long. The CDR3 reads CSALPGPFTDTQYF.

This chain links TRBV6-1 with TRBJ2-7; as DNA is missing, the TRBD2 call by TCRdb cannot be tested. This CDR3 contains 15 residues. Germline-derived CDR1 and CDR2 are MNHNS and SASEGT. The CDR3 protein is CASRLGGTSSHEQYF.

The chain joins TRBV27 to TRBJ2-3; TCRdb picks TRBD1, but there is no DNA to check that call. The CDR3 runs to 12 residues. Germline loops: CDR1 MNHEY, CDR2 SMNVEV (reference sequence). CDR3 in amino acids: CASSPQGGTQYF.

The chain combines TRBV18 with TRBJ2-7; TCRdb calls TRBD1, which cannot be checked without DNA. Germline CDR1 is KGHSH and CDR2 is LQKENI. The CDR3 consists of 19 residues. The CDR3 loop is CASSPRPVTGTGGFDEQYF.

The chain joins TRBV6-1 to TRBJ1-1; as DNA is missing, the TRBD1 call by TCRdb cannot be tested. The CDR3 is made up of 13 amino acids. The V gene's germline CDR1 is MNHNS and CDR2 SASEGT. This CDR3 reads CASSVSGQGEAFF.

V and J are TRBV5-1 and TRBJ2-3. This CDR3 is 15 amino acids long. Germline V gives CDR1 SGHRS, CDR2 YFSETQ. CDR3 sequence: CASSLAGFGTDTQYF.

This sequence joins TRBV2 and TRBJ2-2; lacking DNA, the TRBD1 call made by TCRdb goes unchecked. The CDR3 length is 15 residues. Germline V CDR1 and CDR2: SNHLY, FYNNEI. CDR3 residues: CASSIRARGTGELFF.

The chain carries TRBV4-1 and TRBJ2-3; as DNA is missing, the TRBD1 call by TCRdb cannot be tested. CDR1 and CDR2 (germline): MGHRA, YSYEKL. The CDR3 has 16 residues. Here the CDR3 reads CASSQESGTGADTQYF.

V and J are TRBV5-1 and TRBJ1-2; TCRdb names TRBD1, which stays unverified in the absence of DNA. The germline CDR1 and CDR2 sequences are SGHRS and YFSETQ. The CDR3 is 15 residues long. The CDR3 spells CASSLVEGSPYGYTF.

This sequence joins TRBV3-1 and TRBJ2-3; the D call of TRBD1 rests on TCRdb alone, since no DNA is present to check it. CDR3 length equals 16 residues. CDR1 LGHDT and CDR2 YNNKEL come from the germline V gene (reference sequence). The CDR3 spells CASSQDGAGRRDTQYF.

The chain carries TRBV21-1 and TRBJ1-1; TCRdb's D gene call, TRBD1, goes unchecked for lack of DNA. TRBV21-1 is labeled a pseudogene. The CDR3 consists of 16 residues. The CDR3 sequence: CASSKIYGRENTEAFF.